The 16 T cell receptor beta chains below were found in one sample sequenced in a study of T cell repertoires in cytomegalovirus infection. One entry per CDR3 protein results from TCRdb running MiXCR on the reads. The repertoire holds fewer than 900,000 distinct CDR3 sequences, with 25% to 30% as singletons. For these receptors, no antigen is known. The specimen comprised cultured CD8+ T cells from PBMCs, sampled from culture after CMV antigen stimulation. These receptors all come from a human donor in good health (CMV status not recorded). Some clones in this sample may be carry-over from other donors' samples.

With respect to this clonotype: Given a much more abundant clone one base away, this may be a read error. CDR3 amino acids: CAGSLPGQGANYGYTF. The CDR3, as DNA: TGTGCCGGCAGCTTACCGGGACAGGGAGCTAACTATGGCTACACCTTC. The rearrangement links TRBV7-8 to TRBJ1-2; TRBD1 aligns across 9 bases. This CDR3 is built from 16 residues. In germline, CDR1 is SGHVS, CDR2 FQNEAQ. The complete variable domain, with remaining parts taken from reference TRBV7-8 and TRBJ1-2, reads GAGVSQSPRYKVAKRGQDVALRCDPISGHVSLFWYQQALGQGPEFLTYFQNEAQLDKSGLPSDRFFAERPEGSVSTLKIQRTQQEDSAVYLCAGSLPGQGANYGYTFGSGTRLTVV.

At least ten counts were recorded for this clonotype. The chain uses TRBV20-1 and TRBJ2-3, with 15 positions matching TRBD2. The junction had 6 bases not matched to a gene; V was cut back by 6 bases and J by 5 bases. The V gene's germline CDR1 is DFQATT and CDR2 SNEGSKA (reference sequence). The CDR3 sequence is 15 residues long. CDR3 nucleotides: TGCAGTGCCAGGACTAGCGGGAGGGCAATAGATACGCAGTATTTT. Its translation is CSARTSGRAIDTQYF.

The chain combines TRBV6-5 with TRBJ2-1, with D possibly being TRBD2 (6 bases). This CDR3 is 15 amino acids long. The V and J ends lost 2 bases and 4 bases respectively, with 12 bases between them. Germline V gives CDR1 MNHEY, CDR2 SVGAGI. The CDR3 region is CASSYGGETYNEQFF. In DNA form, the CDR3 reads TGTGCCAGCAGTTACGGAGGGGAGACATACAATGAGCAGTTCTTC.

This clonotype has only a few counts. The chain has TRBV12-5 and TRBJ1-1; 9 nucleotides agree with TRBD1. Looked up from germline, CDR1 is LGHNT and CDR2 is FRNRAP. This CDR3 has 12 residues. In nucleotides, the CDR3 is TGTACTCAGGGACAGGGCAACACTGAAGCTTTCTTT. It yields the protein CTQGQGNTEAFF.

This clonotype has at least ten counts. The J gene is TRBJ2-2, the V gene TRBV24-1; 8 nucleotides align to TRBD1. This CDR3 has 16 residues. Trimming at V came to 3 bases and at J to 10 bases, leaving 12 bases not matched to a gene. CDR1 is KGHDR, CDR2 SFDVKD, per germline. Here the CDR3 DNA reads TGTGCCACCAGTGATCGGACAGGGTTGGGGTATGAGGAGCTGTTTTTT. Its protein is CATSDRTGLGYEELFF.

This clonotype appeared a few times. A much bigger clone sits one base away, suggesting this may be a read error. The CDR3 coding sequence is TGTGCCAGCAGACCTGGGGGCACCGGGGAGCTGTTTTTT. It codes for CASRPGGTGELFF. The chain uses TRBV27 and TRBJ2-2, with D perhaps matching TRBD1 or TRBD2 (5 bases each). Per germline, CDR1 MNHEY and CDR2 SMNVEV (reference sequence). The V end was cut by 6 bases, the J end by 4 bases, with 9 bases between. The CDR3 spans 13 residues.

The chain has TRBV18 and TRBJ1-2; maybe TRBD1 (6 bases). With 5 bases removed from V and 4 bases from J, the gap between germline ends came to 17 bases. The CDR3 loop spans 15 amino acids. Germline V gene lookup returns CDR1 KGHSH and CDR2 LQKENI. The CDR3 spells CASSDRDKGIYGYTF. The CDR3 coding sequence is TGTGCCAGCTCAGACCGGGACAAGGGCATCTATGGCTACACCTTC.

The CDR3 loop reads CASSGERGSTDTQYF. The CDR3, as DNA: TGTGCCAGCAGTGGGGAGCGGGGGAGCACAGATACGCAGTATTTT. The rearrangement joins TRBV2 to TRBJ2-3; 8 nucleotides match TRBD2. Germline CDR1 is SNHLY and CDR2 is FYNNEI. The ends lost 4 bases at V and 0 bases at J; junction bases unmatched: 3. The CDR3 is 15 residues long.

This chain uses TRBV12-3 or TRBV12-4 with TRBJ1-5; TRBD1 is a possible D gene (6 bases). The CDR3 has 15 amino acids. Trimming took off 6 bases at V and 1 base at J, with 13 bases between the two ends. The CDR3 region is CASSQQGWSNQPQHF. CDR3 in DNA: TGTGCCAGCAGCCAACAGGGCTGGAGCAATCAGCCCCAGCATTTT.

This clonotype was found a few times. This chain connects TRBV14 to TRBJ2-7; 8 bases are a match to TRBD1. This CDR3 spans 12 amino acids. V shed 6 bases and J 7 bases; nucleotides not matched to a gene: 5. Germline CDR1 reads SGHDN; CDR2 reads FVKESK. CDR3 bases: TGTGCCAGCAGTCCGGACAGGGTGGAGCAGTACTTC. Translating it yields CASSPDRVEQYF.

The chain employs TRBV6-1 and TRBJ1-6, with 7 bases fitting TRBD1. CDR1 is MNHNS, CDR2 SASEGT, per germline. There are 13 residues in the CDR3. V lost 5 bases and J lost 13; bases outside the gene matches: 8. The CDR3 sequence: CASSPGTVFPLHF. As DNA, the CDR3 is TGTGCCAGCAGTCCCGGGACAGTGTTTCCCCTCCACTTT.

This clonotype was observed many times. J is TRBJ1-5 and V is TRBV2; 10 nucleotides match TRBD1. Germline V gene sequence: CDR1 SNHLY, CDR2 FYNNEI. After removal of 6 bases from V and 7 bases from J, the junction contained 9 bases not matched to a gene. CDR3 length equals 15 residues. The CDR3 DNA sequence: TGTGCCAGCAGAAGTTGGGACAGGGGAGACCAGCCCCAGCATTTT. It codes for CASRSWDRGDQPQHF.

This clonotype was seen many times. The chain links TRBV6-1 to TRBJ2-7; 13 bases line up with TRBD2. Germline V gives CDR1 MNHNS, CDR2 SASEGT. The length of the CDR3 is 15 residues. V was clipped by 3 bases and J by 3 bases; unmatched bases: 2. The CDR3 region is CASSETSGGNYEQYV. The CDR3 bases are TGTGCCAGCAGTGAGACTAGCGGGGGGAACTACGAGCAGTACGTC.

This chain uses TRBV28 with TRBJ1-5; a possible D gene is TRBD1 (6 bases). The germline V gene encodes CDR1 MDHEN and CDR2 SYDVKM. Trimming left V 2 bases short and J 5 bases short, with 13 bases between. CDR3 size: 15 residues. Here the CDR3 reads CASSLRRQEHQPQHF. As DNA, the CDR3 is TGTGCCAGCAGTTTAAGGAGACAGGAACATCAGCCCCAGCATTTT.

This chain links TRBV24-1 with TRBJ2-2; TRBD1 matches 7 bases. After removal of 9 bases from V and 3 bases from J, the junction contained 3 bases not matched to a gene. Germline values: CDR1 KGHDR, CDR2 SFDVKD. This CDR3 spans 13 amino acids. In nucleotides, the CDR3 is TGTGCCACCGGGACAGCTTACACCGGGGAGCTGTTTTTT. This codes for CATGTAYTGELFF.

This clonotype appeared a few times. The chain links TRBV7-9 to TRBJ2-5; 12 positions match TRBD2. The CDR3 is 16 amino acids. V trimming: 5 bases; J trimming: 2 bases; junction bases outside the gene matches: 6. Germline CDR1 and CDR2: SEHNR and FQNEAQ (reference sequence). The CDR3 sequence: CASSTRLAGAQETQYF. The CDR3 coding sequence is TGTGCCAGCAGCACTAGACTAGCGGGGGCTCAAGAGACCCAGTACTTC.